These 16 T cell receptor beta chains share one sample of origin, sequenced in a study of T cell responses to AZD1222 COVID-19 vaccine. The protocol was immunoSEQ multiplex PCR, while the TCRdb copy is restricted to in-frame clones and leaves out a portion. The sample has around 130,000 clones; roughly 87% are singletons. The sequences come from peripheral blood, collected 28 days after the second AZD1222 dose. These receptors were collected from an adult who received the AZD1222 COVID-19 vaccine.

This clone has only one observation. The chain recombines TRBV28 with TRBJ1-6; D might be TRBD1 (6 bases). CDR1 is MDHEN and CDR2 is SYDVKM in the germline V gene. The CDR3 covers 14 residues. The V end was cut by 1 base, the J end by 10 bases, with 11 bases between. The CDR3 protein is CASSLSQGPSPLHF. In nucleotides, the CDR3 is TGTGCCAGCAGTTTATCACAGGGTCCATCACCCCTCCACTTT.

This rearrangement joins TRBV5-1 to TRBJ2-2; D not certain. The CDR3 contains 15 residues. Germline V gene data show CDR1 as SGHRS and CDR2 as YFSETQ. V gave up 5 bases and J gave up 6 bases, with 17 bases separating them. Here the CDR3 reads CASRIPGGVSGELFF. The CDR3 nucleotides are TGCGCCAGCAGAATCCCGGGCGGAGTATCCGGGGAGCTGTTTTTT.

This clone was picked up one time. The rearrangement uses TRBV6-1 and TRBJ2-7; no clear D. CDR1 and CDR2 from the germline V gene are MNHNS and SASEGT. Trimming left V 3 bases short and J 4 bases short, with 7 bases between. The CDR3 covers 12 residues. The CDR3 sequence is CASSEPAYEQYF. CDR3 DNA: TGTGCCAGCAGTGAGCCCGCTTACGAGCAGTACTTC.

The rearrangement uses TRBV30 and TRBJ1-3, with 8 bases matching TRBD1. The length of the CDR3 is 14 residues. The germline CDR1 and CDR2 sequences are GTSNPN and SVGIG (reference sequence). Trimming at V came to 5 bases and at J to 1 base, leaving 4 bases not matched to a gene. The CDR3 loop reads CAWDRGLSGNTIYF. The DNA for the CDR3 is TGTGCCTGGGACAGGGGACTTTCTGGAAACACCATATATTTT.

This rearrangement joins TRBV5-1 to TRBJ2-3, with 8 nucleotides matching TRBD1. V lost 2 bases to trimming and J lost 2 bases; unmatched junction nucleotides: 10. The CDR3 has 17 amino acids. CDR1 is SGHRS and CDR2 is YFSETQ in the germline V gene. CDR3 region: CASSLQSGGLTTDTQYF. The CDR3 nucleotides are TGCGCCAGCAGCTTACAGTCAGGGGGCCTAACCACAGATACGCAGTATTTT. The full variable domain, rest sourced from reference TRBV5-1 and TRBJ2-3, is KAGVTQTPRYLIKTRGQQVTLSCSPISGHRSVSWYQQTPGQGLQFLFEYFSETQRNKGNFPGRFSGRQFSNSRSEMNVSTLELGDSALYLCASSLQSGGLTTDTQYFGPGTRLTVL.

The chain couples TRBV28 to TRBJ1-6, with TRBD1 as a possible D gene (5 bases). Trimming left V 8 bases short and J 0 bases short, with 14 bases between. CDR1 and CDR2 (germline): MDHEN, SYDVKM. There are 16 residues in the CDR3. This CDR3 is CASQTPGDSYNSPLHF. CDR3 coding DNA: TGTGCCAGCCAAACCCCGGGGGACTCCTATAATTCACCCCTCCACTTT. The whole variable domain, remainder taken from reference TRBV28 and TRBJ1-6, is DVKVTQSSRYLVKRTGEKVFLECVQDMDHENMFWYRQDPGLGLRLIYFSYDVKMKEKGDIPEGYSVSREKKERFSLILESASTNQTSMYLCASQTPGDSYNSPLHFGNGTRLTVT.

This clone has just one count. V is TRBV3-1 (or the pseudogene TRBV3-2) and J is TRBJ1-6; TRBD1 is a possible D gene (5 bases). CDR1 and CDR2 from the germline V gene are LGHDT and YNNKEL (reference sequence). This CDR3 has 14 amino acids. V was cut by 1 base and J by 6 bases, with 7 bases left in between. The CDR3 region is CASSQGGTNSPLHF. The CDR3 DNA follows: TGTGCCAGCAGCCAAGGGGGCACTAATTCACCCCTCCACTTT.

The chain employs TRBV18 and TRBJ1-1; D is unresolved. Trimming pared 5 bases from V and 0 bases from J, leaving 10 bases between. The CDR3 runs 14 residues. Looked up from germline, CDR1 is KGHSH and CDR2 is LQKENI. DNA of the CDR3: TGTGCCAGCTCAGGTCAGGTGATGAACACTGAAGCTTTCTTT. Protein product: CASSGQVMNTEAFF.

The chain carries TRBV5-4 and TRBJ1-4; tentatively, D is TRBD1 (5 bases). Germline lookup yields CDR1 SGHNT and CDR2 YYREEE (reference sequence). The CDR3 sequence is 12 residues long. V lost 4 bases, J lost 10 bases, and 11 bases lay in between. The CDR3 region has the DNA TGTGCCAGCAGCCCGGTGGGGGGAAAACTGTTTTTT. Translating it yields CASSPVGGKLFF.

The J gene is TRBJ1-4, the V gene TRBV9; a weak D match, TRBD1 (5 bases). Germline V gives CDR1 SGDLS, CDR2 YYNGEE. Trimming removed 4 bases from V and 0 bases from J, with 19 bases in between. The CDR3 runs to 18 residues. The CDR3 sequence is CASSLGYRRGATNEKLFF. In DNA, the CDR3 is TGTGCCAGCAGCCTAGGGTACAGGAGGGGAGCAACTAATGAAAAACTGTTTTTT.

The chain joins TRBV7-9 to TRBJ1-2; D is ambiguous. The V end lost 1 base, the J end lost 5 bases, and 11 bases lay between the germline ends. The CDR3 is 14 amino acids. Germline V lookup: CDR1 SEHNR, CDR2 FQNEAQ (reference sequence). In nucleotides, the CDR3 is TGTGCCAGCAGCTTAGAAGGCTTCCTTTATGGCTACACCTTC. Its translation is CASSLEGFLYGYTF.

The chain links TRBV25-1 to TRBJ1-4; D is perhaps TRBD1 (5 bases). Per the germline V gene, CDR1 is MGHDK and CDR2 is SYGVNS. The CDR3 length is 13 residues. The ends were cut back, 7 bases at V and 8 bases at J, with 14 bases in the middle. CDR3 in DNA: TGTGCCAGCATTAGGGGCGCGTACGAAAAACTGTTTTTT. Residues: CASIRGAYEKLFF.

This clone occurred a few times. The chain carries TRBV7-2 and TRBJ2-3; D possibly corresponds to TRBD2 (5 bases). The length of the CDR3 is 15 residues. The germline gives CDR1 SGHTA, CDR2 FQGNSA. Trimming stripped 5 bases from V and 6 bases from J, with 18 bases between. CDR3 sequence (DNA): TGTGCCAGCAGCGTTGGTACTAGTTCCTACGATACGCAGTATTTT. The encoded protein is CASSVGTSSYDTQYF.

This chain connects TRBV11-2 to TRBJ2-2; possible D gene TRBD2, 6 bases. Germline CDR1 SGHAT, CDR2 FQNNGV. This CDR3 is 15 amino acids long. Trimming left V 10 bases short and J 5 bases short, with 20 bases between. CDR3: CATPRGSQNTGELFF. The CDR3 nucleotides are TGTGCCACTCCCCGGGGGAGTCAAAATACCGGGGAGCTGTTTTTT.

The chain links TRBV29-1 to TRBJ2-7; 7 bases are a match to TRBD1. CDR3 size: 13 residues. The V gene's germline CDR1 is SQVTM and CDR2 ANQGSEA. Trimming cost V 4 bases and J 6 bases; bases outside gene matches: 9. The CDR3 DNA reads TGCAGCGTTGCTGCGGAACAGGGGTCCGAGCAGTACTTC. Its translation: CSVAAEQGSEQYF.

The chain's CDR3 is CASSPGLGYGYTF. CDR3 sequence (DNA): TGTGCCAGCAGCCCGGGACTTGGCTATGGCTACACCTTC. The V gene is TRBV7-3, the J gene TRBJ1-2; possible D gene TRBD1, 5 bases. Germline CDR1 reads SGHTA; CDR2 reads FQGTGA. The CDR3 extends over 13 amino acids. Between the trimmed V and J ends, which lost 5 bases and 4 bases, there was a span of 11 bases.